This record concerns one TCR beta chain sequence. Its antigen is not yet known. Base qualities were left out, and no much larger clone turns up one base away. This record belongs to a study of OX40 agonist ivuxolimab in advanced cancers. Background on the whole study: Ivuxolimab was an agonistic, fully human IgG2 monoclonal antibody directed against OX40 (CD134), a costimulatory receptor. A male proportion of roughly 80% and a mean age of around 60 years, ranging from roughly 20 to 80, were recorded for the dose-escalation cohort. The paper reports the monotherapy dose-escalation portion (N = 52 patients) of the phase I ivuxolimab trial. Of the roughly 50 dose-escalation patients, hepatocellular carcinoma was present in roughly 19, melanoma in approximately 15, renal cell carcinoma in 9 and head and neck cancer in 9. Intravenous ivuxolimab was administered to patients every 2 weeks at six dose levels: 0.01, 0.1, 0.3, 1.5, 3 and 10 mg/kg. Three dose-escalation patients achieved partial responses, one with hepatocellular carcinoma and two with cutaneous melanoma. Peripheral TCRbeta sequencing was intended to test whether TCR sequence diversity was altered and clonal T-cell expansion was caused by ivuxolimab. Patients were allowed to have had prior anti-PD-1, anti-PD-L1 or anti-CTLA-4 therapy, and around 43% of the dose-escalation patients had been treated with checkpoint inhibitors. Broader findings and caveats from the paper: In the 0.1-3.0 mg/kg groups, partial responders were among the patients with the lowest normalized peripheral clonal expansion, particularly in CD8+ T cells. At doses from 0.1 to 3.0 mg/kg, clonal expansion was seen in both CD4+ and CD8+ blood T cells between baseline and week 6. Low levels of normalized T-cell clonal expansion were also seen in some patients who did not respond. The antigen specificity of the clonally expanded peripheral T cells was not determined. After ivuxolimab, CD8+ T cells had more expanded clones than CD4+ T cells on average.

Patients with autoimmune disease history or receiving systemic immunosuppression were excluded from the trial. Peripheral blood for TCR sequencing was collected from all dose cohorts at baseline, on cycle 4 day 1, and on cycle 7 day 1. The samples were taken from a phase I, first-in-human, multicenter, open-label dose-escalation trial of ivuxolimab. Adults with locally advanced or metastatic head and neck squamous cell, hepatocellular, melanoma or renal cell carcinoma were enrolled in the trial. Before TCR sequencing, CD4+ and CD8+ T cells were separately sorted from peripheral blood. V is pared back by 4 bases and J by 12 bases, with 13 bases lying between the germline termini. The germline V gene encodes CDR1 SEHNR and CDR2 FQNEAQ (reference sequence). The CDR3 holds 13 amino acids from the cysteine to the phenylalanine. Only the CDR3 DNA stays, 39 bases, in frame from base 1. Genomic DNA was extracted from sorted cells for sequencing of the TCRbeta CDR3 region. The immunoSEQ Assay was used to sequence the TCRbeta CDR3 regions. Imported from immuneACCESS, the table was reduced by TCRdb to in-frame sequences with V and J called. These copies leave out some clones; in studies compared against another copy, an unresolved V gene accounts for under half, and the cause of the remainder is not known. Across this sample there are some 80,000 clones, with 85% to 90% seen only once. The ten top clones hold under 0.75% of the sample.

The V and J genes are TRBV7-9 and TRBJ1-6; the D gene assignment is ambiguous. The material sequenced was CD4+ or CD8+ T cells sorted from blood, taken in a trial of the OX40 agonist ivuxolimab. The sequence derives from an adult with an advanced solid tumor such as melanoma, head and neck, liver or kidney cancer. The DNA is TGTGCCAGCAGCTCAGACATGTTAGAACCCCTCCACTTT. This yields the protein CASSSDMLEPLHF.